The 7 T cell receptor beta chains presented below share a single source sample, sequenced in a study of shared clonotypes between healthy human individuals. Measured with immunoSEQ multiplex PCR; TCRdb has only the in-frame clones, and not every one. Counted here are about 2.4 million clones, around nine tenths occurring once; the ten biggest clones make up 0.13% to 0.15%. Sequencing used naive CD4+ T cells sorted from blood. Subset reported: CD45RA+ positively selected. The receptors here all came from a man aged 18 to 29 in good health.

J is TRBJ2-7 and V is TRBV5-8; the match to TRBD1 covers 11 bases. V lost 4 bases and J lost 8; bases outside the gene matches: 5. Germline V gene lookup returns CDR1 SGHTS and CDR2 YDEGEE. The CDR3 length is 13 residues. CDR3 nucleotides: TGTGCCAGCAGCATTGGACAGGGGGCTAAGCAGTACTTC. Its protein product is CASSIGQGAKQYF.

The rearrangement links TRBV11-1 to TRBJ2-7; D possibly corresponds to TRBD2 (6 bases). V lost 1 base to trimming and J lost 0 bases, with 10 bases between them. CDR3 size: 15 residues. Germline V CDR1 and CDR2: SGHAT, FQDESV (reference sequence). DNA of the CDR3: TGTGCCAGCAGCTTAGATGTCGGGAGCTCCTACGAGCAGTACTTC. Protein: CASSLDVGSSYEQYF.

V usage is TRBV6-6 and J usage is TRBJ2-7, with D maybe TRBD2 (5 bases). The CDR3 extends over 15 amino acids. Trimming removed 0 bases at V and 0 bases at J, with 9 bases between. Germline V gene sequence: CDR1 MNHNY, CDR2 SVGAGI (reference sequence). The CDR3 DNA follows: TGTGCCAGCAGTTACTCTGGACTGAGCTCCTACGAGCAGTACTTC. Its translation: CASSYSGLSSYEQYF.

This rearrangement joins TRBV5-4 to TRBJ1-4; D remains ambiguous. Germline V gene data show CDR1 as SGHNT and CDR2 as YYREEE (reference sequence). The CDR3 is made up of 13 amino acids. V lost 4 bases and J 6 bases, leaving 10 bases between the germline ends. The CDR3 coding sequence is TGTGCCAGCAGCCCCGGTGGGGATGAAAAACTGTTTTTT. Residues: CASSPGGDEKLFF.

The chain has TRBV7-2 and TRBJ2-1; 11 bases are a match to TRBD2. Germline assignment: CDR1 SGHTA and CDR2 FQGNSA. CDR3 length: 19 residues. V gave up 5 bases and J gave up 0 bases; unmatched junction bases: 12. The CDR3 spells CASSPPFGSGRGSYNEQFF. CDR3 nucleotide sequence: TGTGCCAGCAGCCCTCCTTTCGGTAGCGGGAGGGGCTCCTACAATGAGCAGTTCTTC.

This CDR3 reads CASSSGPPGTEAFF. The CDR3 DNA sequence: TGTGCCAGCAGCTCCGGGCCTCCAGGCACTGAAGCTTTCTTT. The chain combines TRBV11-2 with TRBJ1-1; unclear D gene. Trimming shortened V by 4 bases and J by 4 bases, and 13 bases separated the two germline ends. This CDR3 comprises 14 residues. CDR1 is SGHAT and CDR2 is FQNNGV in the germline V gene.

This chain joins TRBV9 and TRBJ1-1; D remains ambiguous. CDR3 length: 14 amino acids. With 1 base removed from V and 6 bases from J, the gap between germline ends came to 13 bases. Per germline, CDR1 SGDLS and CDR2 YYNGEE. The CDR3 sequence: CASSVFPSGAEAFF. The CDR3 DNA is TGTGCCAGCAGCGTATTCCCCAGCGGGGCTGAAGCTTTCTTT.